The text below deals with one T cell receptor beta chain. The CDR3 is 14 residues long. V trimming: 3 bases; J trimming: 7 bases; junction bases outside the gene matches: 7. Germline V gives CDR1 MNHEY, CDR2 SMNVEV (reference sequence). This sample was included in a study of T cell responses to AZD1222 COVID-19 vaccine. Second doses were pooled across both intervals (about 4 or about 12 weeks). This table comes from immunoSEQ multiplex PCR, and its TCRdb copy is limited to in-frame clones, with some not included. The sample lists more than 100,000 clones, more than 85% seen once, with under 2% in the top ten.

This clonotype was sampled from an adult who received the AZD1222 COVID-19 vaccine. The source was peripheral blood, collected 28 days after the second AZD1222 dose. The J gene is TRBJ1-2, the V gene TRBV27, with 8 bases aligning to TRBD1. CDR3 coding DNA: TGTGCCAGCAGTTTGGCAGGGGGCATCGGTGGCTACACCTTC. Its translation: CASSLAGGIGGYTF.